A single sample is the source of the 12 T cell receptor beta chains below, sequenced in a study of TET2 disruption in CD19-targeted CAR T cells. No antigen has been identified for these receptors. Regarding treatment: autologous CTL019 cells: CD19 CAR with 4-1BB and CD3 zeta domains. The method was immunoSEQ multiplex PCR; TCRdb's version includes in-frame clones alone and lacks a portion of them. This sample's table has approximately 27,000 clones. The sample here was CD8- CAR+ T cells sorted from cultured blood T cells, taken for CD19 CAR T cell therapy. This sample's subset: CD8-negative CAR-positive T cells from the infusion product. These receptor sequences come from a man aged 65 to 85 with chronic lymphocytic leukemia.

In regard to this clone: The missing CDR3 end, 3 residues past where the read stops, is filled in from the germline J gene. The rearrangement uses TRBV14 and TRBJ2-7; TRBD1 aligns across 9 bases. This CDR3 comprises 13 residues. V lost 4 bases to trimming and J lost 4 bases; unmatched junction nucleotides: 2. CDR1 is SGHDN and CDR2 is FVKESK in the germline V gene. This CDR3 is CASSPGQGYEQYF. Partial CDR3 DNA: TGTGCCAGCAGCCCAGGACAGGGGTACGAG.

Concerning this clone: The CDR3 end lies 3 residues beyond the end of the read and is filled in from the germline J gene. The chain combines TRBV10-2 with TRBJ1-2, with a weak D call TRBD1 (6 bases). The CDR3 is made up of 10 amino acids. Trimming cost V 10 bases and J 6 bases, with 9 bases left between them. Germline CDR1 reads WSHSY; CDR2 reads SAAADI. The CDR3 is CATGQHGYTF. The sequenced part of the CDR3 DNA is TGCGCCACCGGACAGCATGGC.

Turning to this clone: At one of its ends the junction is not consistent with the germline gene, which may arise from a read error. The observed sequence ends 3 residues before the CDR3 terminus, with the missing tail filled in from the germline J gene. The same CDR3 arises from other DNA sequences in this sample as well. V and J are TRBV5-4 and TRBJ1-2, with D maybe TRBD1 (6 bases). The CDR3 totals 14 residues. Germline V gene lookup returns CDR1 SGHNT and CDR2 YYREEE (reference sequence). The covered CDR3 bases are TGTGCCAGCAGCCTTCCAGGGGTTGTCTATGGT. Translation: CASSLPGVVYG. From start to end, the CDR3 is CASSLPGVVYGYTF. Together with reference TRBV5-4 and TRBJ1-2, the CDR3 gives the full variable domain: ETGVTQSPTHLIKTRGQQVTLRCSSQSGHNTVSWYQQALGQGPQFIFQYYREEENGRGNFPPRFSGLQFPNYSSELNVNALELDDSALYLCASSLPGVVYGYTFGSGTRLTVV.

The CDR3 spells CASSVGSGASASTDTQYF. The CDR3 bases that were read are TGTGCCAGCAGCGTAGGTAGCGGGGCTTCCGCTAGCACAGATACG. This chain joins TRBV9 and TRBJ2-3, with 8 bases that match TRBD2. The CDR3 end lies 3 residues beyond the end of the read and is filled in from the germline J gene. V was pared by 0 bases and J by 0 bases, with 9 bases of the junction left unmatched. CDR1 SGDLS and CDR2 YYNGEE come from the germline V gene. The CDR3 runs to 18 residues.

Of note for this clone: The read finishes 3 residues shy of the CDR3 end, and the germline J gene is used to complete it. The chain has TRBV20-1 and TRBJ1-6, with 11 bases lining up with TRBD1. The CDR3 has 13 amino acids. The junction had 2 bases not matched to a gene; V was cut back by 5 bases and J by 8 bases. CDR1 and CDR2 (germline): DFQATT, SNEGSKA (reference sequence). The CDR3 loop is CSAPGQGDSPLHF. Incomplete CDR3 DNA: TGCAGTGCTCCGGGACAGGGGGATTCACCC.

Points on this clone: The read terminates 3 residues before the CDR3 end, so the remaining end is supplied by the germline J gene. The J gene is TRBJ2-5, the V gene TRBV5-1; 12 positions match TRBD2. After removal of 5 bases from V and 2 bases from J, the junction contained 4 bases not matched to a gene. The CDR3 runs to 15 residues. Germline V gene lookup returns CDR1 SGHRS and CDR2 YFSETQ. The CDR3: CASRRTSGAQETQYF. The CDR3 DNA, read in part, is TGCGCCAGCAGACGGACTAGCGGGGCACAAGAGACC.

The CDR3 bases that were read are TGTGCCTGGAACAGGGTGATATACGAC. It yields the protein CAWNRVIYD. The full CDR3 protein is CAWNRVIYDYTF. The V gene is TRBV30, the J gene TRBJ1-2, with D perhaps matching TRBD1 (6 bases). Coverage ceases 3 residues before the CDR3 finishes, and the germline J gene fills in the end. Germline-derived CDR1 and CDR2 are GTSNPN and SVGIG (reference sequence). The CDR3 length is 12 residues.

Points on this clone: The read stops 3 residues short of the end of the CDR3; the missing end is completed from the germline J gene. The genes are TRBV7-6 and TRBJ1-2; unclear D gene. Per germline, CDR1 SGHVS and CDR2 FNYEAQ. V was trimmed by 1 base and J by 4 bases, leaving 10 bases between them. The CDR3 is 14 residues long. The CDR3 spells CASSLDAGGYGYTF. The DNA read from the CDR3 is TGTGCCAGCAGCTTAGATGCGGGTGGCTATGGC. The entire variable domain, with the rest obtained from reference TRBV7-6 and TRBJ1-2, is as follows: GAGVSQSPRYKVTKRGQDVALRCDPISGHVSLYWYRQALGQGPEFLTYFNYEAQQDKSGLPNDRFSAERPEGSISTLTIQRTEQRDSAMYRCASSLDAGGYGYTFGSGTRLTVV.

CDR3 DNA (partial): TGCAGTGCTAGACGGGGGTTCCAAGAGACC. Protein sequence: CSARRGFQET. The CDR3 in its entirety is CSARRGFQETQYF. The chain carries TRBV20-1 and TRBJ2-5, with D possibly being TRBD2 (6 bases). The missing CDR3 end, 3 residues past where the read stops, is filled in from the germline J gene. The CDR3 has 13 residues. Germline V gives CDR1 DFQATT, CDR2 SNEGSKA (reference sequence). V lost 2 bases, J lost 1 base, and 8 bases lay in between.

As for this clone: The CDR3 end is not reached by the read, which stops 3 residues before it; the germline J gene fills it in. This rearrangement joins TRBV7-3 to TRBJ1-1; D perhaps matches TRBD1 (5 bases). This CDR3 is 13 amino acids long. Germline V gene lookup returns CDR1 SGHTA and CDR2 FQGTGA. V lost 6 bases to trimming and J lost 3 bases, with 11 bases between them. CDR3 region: CASSYQGYTEAFF. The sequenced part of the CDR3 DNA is TGTGCCAGCAGTTATCAGGGATACACTGAA.

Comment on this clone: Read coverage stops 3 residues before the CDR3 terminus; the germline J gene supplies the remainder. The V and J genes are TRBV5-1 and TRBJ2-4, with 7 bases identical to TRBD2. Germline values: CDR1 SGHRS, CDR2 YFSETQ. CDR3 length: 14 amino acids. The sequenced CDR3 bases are TGCGCCAGCAGCGTGGGGCTAGCGGCGGAGACT. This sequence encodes CASSVGLAAET. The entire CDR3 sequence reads CASSVGLAAETQYF.

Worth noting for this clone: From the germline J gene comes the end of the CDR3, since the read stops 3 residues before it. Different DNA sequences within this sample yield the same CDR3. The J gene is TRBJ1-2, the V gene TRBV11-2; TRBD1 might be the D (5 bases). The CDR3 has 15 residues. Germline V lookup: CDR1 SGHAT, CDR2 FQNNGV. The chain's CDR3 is CASSSSRRGADSYTF. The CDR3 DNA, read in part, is TGTGCCAGCAGCTCCTCAAGGCGGGGCGCCGATAGT.